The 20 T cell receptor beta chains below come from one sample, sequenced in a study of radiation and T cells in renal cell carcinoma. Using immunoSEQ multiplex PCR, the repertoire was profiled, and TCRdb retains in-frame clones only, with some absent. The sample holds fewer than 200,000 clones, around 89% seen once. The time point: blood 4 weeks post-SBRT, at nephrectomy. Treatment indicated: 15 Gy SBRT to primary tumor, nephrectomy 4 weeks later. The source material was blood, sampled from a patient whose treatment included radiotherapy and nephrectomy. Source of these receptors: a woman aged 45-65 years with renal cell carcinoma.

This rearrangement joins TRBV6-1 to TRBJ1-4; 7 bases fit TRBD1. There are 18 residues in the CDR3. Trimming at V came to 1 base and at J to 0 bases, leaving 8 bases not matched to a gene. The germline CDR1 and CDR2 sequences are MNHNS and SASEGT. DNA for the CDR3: TGTGCCAGCAGTGAAGTTGGGACAGTACTTGCAACTAATGAAAAACTGTTTTTT. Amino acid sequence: CASSEVGTVLATNEKLFF.

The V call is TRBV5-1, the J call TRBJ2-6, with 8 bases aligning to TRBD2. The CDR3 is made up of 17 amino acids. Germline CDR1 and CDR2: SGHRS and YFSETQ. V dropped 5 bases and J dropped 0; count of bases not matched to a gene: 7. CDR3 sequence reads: CASSTGLVGSGANVLTF. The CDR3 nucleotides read TGCGCCAGCAGTACGGGACTAGTCGGCTCTGGGGCCAACGTCCTGACTTTC.

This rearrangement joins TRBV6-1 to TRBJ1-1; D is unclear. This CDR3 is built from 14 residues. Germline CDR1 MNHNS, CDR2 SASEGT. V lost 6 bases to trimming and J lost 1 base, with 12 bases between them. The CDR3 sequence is CASRQSGENTEAFF. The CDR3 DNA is TGTGCCAGCAGGCAAAGTGGGGAGAACACTGAAGCTTTCTTT.

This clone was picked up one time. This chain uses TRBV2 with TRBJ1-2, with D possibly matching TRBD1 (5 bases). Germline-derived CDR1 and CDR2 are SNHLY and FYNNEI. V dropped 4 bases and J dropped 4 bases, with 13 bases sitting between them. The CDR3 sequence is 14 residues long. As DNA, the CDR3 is TGTGCCAGCAGTGTAGACCCTAGGGGCTATGGCTACACCTTC. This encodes CASSVDPRGYGYTF.

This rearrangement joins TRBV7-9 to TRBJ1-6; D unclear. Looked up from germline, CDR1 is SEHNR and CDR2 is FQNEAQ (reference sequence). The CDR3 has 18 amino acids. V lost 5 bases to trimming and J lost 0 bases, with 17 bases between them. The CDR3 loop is CASSQSFSQSSYNSPLHF. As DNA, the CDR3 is TGTGCCAGCAGCCAATCTTTTTCGCAGAGCTCCTATAATTCACCCCTCCACTTT.

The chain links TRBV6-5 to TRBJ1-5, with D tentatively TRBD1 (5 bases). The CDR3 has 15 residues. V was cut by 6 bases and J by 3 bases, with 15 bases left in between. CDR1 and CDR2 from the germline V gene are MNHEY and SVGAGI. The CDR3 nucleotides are TGTGCCAGCAGCCCGGATGGGGGGAACAATCAGCCCCAGCATTTT. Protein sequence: CASSPDGGNNQPQHF.

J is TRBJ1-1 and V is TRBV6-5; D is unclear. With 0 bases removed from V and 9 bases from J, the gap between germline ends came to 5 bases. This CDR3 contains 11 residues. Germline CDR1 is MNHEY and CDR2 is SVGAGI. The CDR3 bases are TGTGCCAGCAGTTACTCGAAAAAAGCTTTCTTT. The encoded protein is CASSYSKKAFF.

This chain's CDR3 is CASSFRQGGPDTQYF. CDR3 DNA: TGTGCCAGCAGCTTTAGGCAGGGGGGTCCAGATACGCAGTATTTT. The chain recombines TRBV7-8 with TRBJ2-3; D might be TRBD1 (7 bases). The V end lost 3 bases, the J end lost 4 bases, and 14 bases lay between the germline ends. CDR1 SGHVS and CDR2 FQNEAQ come from the germline V gene. The CDR3 sequence is 15 residues long.

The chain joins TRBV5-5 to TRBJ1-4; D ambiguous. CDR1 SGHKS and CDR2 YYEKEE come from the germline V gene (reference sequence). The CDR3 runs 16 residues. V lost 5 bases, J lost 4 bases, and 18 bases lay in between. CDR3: CASSFEDRFHNEKLFF. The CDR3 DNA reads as TGTGCCAGCAGTTTTGAAGACCGTTTCCATAATGAAAAACTGTTTTTT.

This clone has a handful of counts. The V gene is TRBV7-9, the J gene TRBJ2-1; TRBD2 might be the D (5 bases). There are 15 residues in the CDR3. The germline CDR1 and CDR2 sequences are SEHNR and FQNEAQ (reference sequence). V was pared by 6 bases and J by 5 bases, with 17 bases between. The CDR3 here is CASSATLGINNEQFF. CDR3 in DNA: TGTGCCAGCAGTGCGACCCTCGGGATTAACAATGAGCAGTTCTTC.

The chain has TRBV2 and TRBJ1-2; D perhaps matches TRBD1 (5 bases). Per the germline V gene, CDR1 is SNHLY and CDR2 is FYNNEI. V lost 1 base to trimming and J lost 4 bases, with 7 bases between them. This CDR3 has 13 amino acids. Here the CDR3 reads CASSEGQGYGYTF. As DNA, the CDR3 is TGTGCCAGCAGTGAAGGGCAGGGCTATGGCTACACCTTC.

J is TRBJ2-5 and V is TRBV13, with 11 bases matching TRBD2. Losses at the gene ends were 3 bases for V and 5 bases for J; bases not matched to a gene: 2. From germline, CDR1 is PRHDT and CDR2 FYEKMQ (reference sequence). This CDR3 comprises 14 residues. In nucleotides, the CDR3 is TGTGCCAGCAGCTTTTCTAGCGGGGGGGAGACCCAGTACTTC. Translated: CASSFSSGGETQYF.

The CDR3 is CASSGQGTYGYTF. CDR3 bases: TGTGCCAGCAGTGGACAGGGGACCTATGGCTACACCTTC. The V and J genes are TRBV6-5 and TRBJ1-2; 9 bases are shared with TRBD1. With 5 bases clipped from V and 4 bases from J, the junction kept 2 bases outside the gene matches. Germline V gene lookup returns CDR1 MNHEY and CDR2 SVGAGI. CDR3 length: 13 residues.

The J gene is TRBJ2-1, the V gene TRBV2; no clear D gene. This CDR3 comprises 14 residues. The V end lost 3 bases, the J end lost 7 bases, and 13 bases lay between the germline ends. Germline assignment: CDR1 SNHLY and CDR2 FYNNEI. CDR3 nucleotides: TGTGCCAGCAGTGAGACCCCGCAAGGGAATGAGCAGTTCTTC. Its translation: CASSETPQGNEQFF.

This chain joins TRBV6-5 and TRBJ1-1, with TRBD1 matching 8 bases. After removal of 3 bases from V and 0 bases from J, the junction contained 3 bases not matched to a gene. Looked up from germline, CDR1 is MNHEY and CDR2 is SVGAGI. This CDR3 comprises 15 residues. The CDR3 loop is CASSYQGALNTEAFF. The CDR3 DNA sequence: TGTGCCAGCAGTTATCAGGGGGCCTTGAACACTGAAGCTTTCTTT.

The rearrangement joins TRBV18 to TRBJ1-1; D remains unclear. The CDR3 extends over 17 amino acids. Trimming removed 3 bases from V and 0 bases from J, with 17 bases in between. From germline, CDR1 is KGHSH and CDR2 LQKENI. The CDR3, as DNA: TGTGCCAGCTCACCGGGAGTGGGCAGGACCATGAACACTGAAGCTTTCTTT. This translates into CASSPGVGRTMNTEAFF.

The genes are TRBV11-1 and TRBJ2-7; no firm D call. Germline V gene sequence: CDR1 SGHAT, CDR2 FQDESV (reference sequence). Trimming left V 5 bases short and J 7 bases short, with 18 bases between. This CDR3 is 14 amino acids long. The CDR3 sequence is CASSPSPGGREQYF. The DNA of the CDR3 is TGTGCCAGCAGCCCCTCCCCAGGTGGGCGGGAGCAGTACTTC.

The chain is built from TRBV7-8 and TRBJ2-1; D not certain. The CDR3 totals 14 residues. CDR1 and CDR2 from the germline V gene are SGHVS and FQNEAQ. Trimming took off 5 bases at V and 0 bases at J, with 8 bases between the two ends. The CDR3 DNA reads TGTGCCAGCAGCCCTTTGAGCTCCTACAATGAGCAGTTCTTC. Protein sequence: CASSPLSSYNEQFF.

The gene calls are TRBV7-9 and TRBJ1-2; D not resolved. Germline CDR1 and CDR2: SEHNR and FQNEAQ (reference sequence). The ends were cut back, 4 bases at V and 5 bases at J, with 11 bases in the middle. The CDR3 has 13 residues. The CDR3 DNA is TGTGCCAGCAGCTCCGGACGGATTTATGGCTACACCTTC. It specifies CASSSGRIYGYTF.

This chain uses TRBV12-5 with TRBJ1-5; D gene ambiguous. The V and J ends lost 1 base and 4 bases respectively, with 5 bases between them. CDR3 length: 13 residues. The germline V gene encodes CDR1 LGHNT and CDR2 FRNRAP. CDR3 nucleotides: TGTGCTAGTGGTTTGGAGCCAAATCAGCCCCAGCATTTT. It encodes CASGLEPNQPQHF.